This entry features one TCR beta chain sequence. Its target is not known. Patients were all untreated before their thyroid surgery. In the original analysis: Differences in CDR3 between clinicopathological groups were drawn on to build a classifier intended to discriminate distant-metastatic papillary thyroid cancer patients. With MiXCR, TCRdb reprocessed the PCR reads. In this record, the V and J calls reflect TCRdb's handling and not the investigators' own analysis. This sample has some 25,000 clones, with roughly 20% found just once. This specimen comes from a study of metastatic and nonmetastatic thyroid tumors. Study-level information: Peripheral blood and tumor or nodule samples from malignant and benign thyroid patients were compared.

General observations from the study: Malignant thyroid tumors reportedly exceeded benign nodules significantly in TCR beta diversity, with the difference appearing in blood and tumor.

The source is a male donor with papillary thyroid cancer or a benign thyroid nodule (not recorded which). Some clones in this sample may be carry-over from other donors' samples. The sequenced sample consisted of blood.

The CDR3 nucleotides read TGTGCCAGCATCCACGTGTTGGGGGAAGCTTTCTTT. Translating it yields CASIHVLGEAFF. The genes are TRBV7-2 and TRBJ1-1; the D is unclear. The CDR3 is 12 amino acids. Germline values: CDR1 SGHTA, CDR2 FQGNSA. Trimming removed 7 bases from V and 8 bases from J, with 14 bases in between.